Listed below are T cell receptor beta chains from one sample, sequenced in a study of T cells after yellow fever vaccination. TCRdb used MiXCR to reprocess the 5' RACE reads, holding one entry per CDR3 protein. The profile covers some 550,000 distinct CDR3 sequences, with 19% appearing a single time and roughly 13% taken by the ten largest. This sample comprised PBMCs, obtained 15 days after the yellow fever booster vaccination. The receptors come from a man under 40 who received the YFV17D yellow fever vaccine. Both conserved end residues are part of each CDR3. Each record gives: J gene, D gene, clone size, V gene, CDR3 protein, CDR3 DNA. A D gene is named only where the DNA matches it firmly. Size values are once, few and many counts, or a class for expanded clones, and some rows have none.

>TRBJ2-2|TRBD2|.|TRBV30
CAWSGLAGGNTGELFF
TGTGCCTGGAGCGGACTAGCGGGAGGGAACACCGGGGAGCTGTTTTTT
>TRBJ2-7|TRBD1|few|TRBV6-2/TRBV6-3
CASKQGARYEQYF
TGTGCCAGCAAACAGGGGGCAAGATACGAGCAGTACTTC
>TRBJ2-3|.|few|TRBV5-1
CASSLGQTPDTQYF
TGCGCCAGCAGCTTAGGACAGACGCCAGATACGCAGTATTTT
>TRBJ2-7|.|few|TRBV7-3
CASSLGSLTEQYF
TGTGCCAGCAGCTTAGGGTCTCTAACCGAGCAGTACTTC
>TRBJ2-3|TRBD2|few|TRBV5-1
CATTEGRATDTQYF
TGCGCCACCACAGAGGGGAGGGCCACAGATACGCAGTATTTT
>TRBJ2-5|TRBD2|.|TRBV6-5
CASSYSGSSGIVQETQYF
TGTGCCAGCAGTTACTCTGGTTCTAGCGGTATCGTGCAAGAGACCCAGTACTTC
>TRBJ2-2|.|.|TRBV3-1
CASGYGGTGELFF
TGTGCCAGCGGCTACGGCGGCACCGGGGAGCTGTTTTTT
>TRBJ2-1|.|.|TRBV6-2/TRBV6-3
CASSYDGSYNEQFF
TGTGCCAGCAGTTACGATGGCAGCTACAATGAGCAGTTCTTC
>TRBJ2-7|.|.|TRBV5-1
CASKGATYEQYF
TGCGCCAGCAAAGGGGCTACCTACGAGCAGTACTTC
>TRBJ2-2|.|.|TRBV12-3/TRBV12-4
CASNKGTTGELFF
TGTGCCAGCAATAAGGGAACCACCGGGGAGCTGTTTTTT
>TRBJ2-1|.|many|TRBV7-2
CASSLPPAGEQFF
TGTGCCAGCAGCTTGCCCCCTGCTGGCGAGCAGTTCTTC